This TCR beta chain was captured in a study of blood T cell repertoires in COVID-19. Study-wide background: PBMCs, B-cell-depleted T cells, or T cells were the source of the cDNA or gDNA that made up the material.

V lost 2 bases, J lost 5 bases, and 16 bases lay in between. Germline V gives CDR1 MNHEY, CDR2 SMNVEV (reference sequence). The CDR3 runs 15 residues. Authors' processing steps: Nucleated cell number was recorded as an estimate derived from reference gene primer amplification. The method was immunoSEQ multiplex PCR; TCRdb's version includes in-frame clones alone and lacks a portion of them. V and J calls and clone size are copied from that table; D and trimming were computed from the DNA. This sample has 150,000 to 200,000 clones; approximately 90% occur once, and the top ten carry about 4.9%. The clonotype was recovered from a man aged 18 to 29 with COVID-19, enrolled during active disease. The chain employs TRBV27 and TRBJ2-7; possible D gene TRBD1, 6 bases. Material: peripheral blood. CDR3 amino acids: CASSLTPQGLDEQYF. The CDR3 nucleotides are TGTGCCAGCAGTTTAACCCCCCAGGGGCTGGACGAGCAGTACTTC.